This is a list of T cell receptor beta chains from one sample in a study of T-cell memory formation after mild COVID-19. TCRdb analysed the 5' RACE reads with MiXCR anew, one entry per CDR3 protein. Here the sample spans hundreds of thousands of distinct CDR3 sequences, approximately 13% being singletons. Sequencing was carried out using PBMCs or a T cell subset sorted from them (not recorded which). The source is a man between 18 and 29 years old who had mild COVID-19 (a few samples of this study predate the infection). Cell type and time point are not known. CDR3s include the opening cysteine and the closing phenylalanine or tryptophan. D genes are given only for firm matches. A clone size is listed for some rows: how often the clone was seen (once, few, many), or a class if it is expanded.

cdr3_aa: CASSLAQVRWGSPLHF; cdr3_nt: TGCGCCAGCAGCTTGGCTCAGGTTAGATGGGGTTCACCCCTCCACTTT; d_call: -; j_call: TRBJ1-6; v_call: TRBV5-1; clone_size: -
cdr3_aa: CASQTGDGNYNEQFF; cdr3_nt: TGTGCCAGCCAAACAGGGGATGGTAACTACAATGAGCAGTTCTTC; d_call: TRBD1; j_call: TRBJ2-1; v_call: TRBV3-1; clone_size: -
cdr3_aa: CASSQTDPNYGYTF; cdr3_nt: TGTGCCAGCAGTCAGACAGACCCTAACTATGGCTACACCTTC; d_call: -; j_call: TRBJ1-2; v_call: TRBV6-5; clone_size: -
cdr3_aa: CASSPGRDRSTDTQYF; cdr3_nt: TGTGCCAGCAGCCCCGGCCGGGACAGAAGCACAGATACGCAGTATTTT; d_call: TRBD1; j_call: TRBJ2-3; v_call: TRBV7-3; clone_size: few
cdr3_aa: CASSLSLAGANVLTF; cdr3_nt: TGCGCCAGCAGCTTGTCTTTGGCTGGGGCCAACGTCCTGACTTTC; d_call: -; j_call: TRBJ2-6; v_call: TRBV5-1; clone_size: many
cdr3_aa: CASSVGAGNEQYF; cdr3_nt: TGTGCCAGCAGCGTAGGGGCAGGGAACGAGCAGTACTTC; d_call: -; j_call: TRBJ2-7; v_call: TRBV9; clone_size: -
cdr3_aa: CASSQGSRGYNSPLHF; cdr3_nt: TGTGCCAGCAGCCAAGGGTCTAGGGGTTATAATTCACCCCTCCACTTT; d_call: -; j_call: TRBJ1-6; v_call: TRBV14; clone_size: few
cdr3_aa: CASSQSRQGGKSNYGYTF; cdr3_nt: TGCGCCAGCAGCCAATCCCGGCAGGGGGGAAAATCTAACTATGGCTACACCTTC; d_call: TRBD1; j_call: TRBJ1-2; v_call: TRBV4-1; clone_size: -
cdr3_aa: CASSHRDPPSGEQYF; cdr3_nt: TGTGCCAGCAGCCACCGGGACCCCCCGTCGGGCGAGCAGTACTTC; d_call: -; j_call: TRBJ2-7; v_call: TRBV5-5; clone_size: few
cdr3_aa: CASSYILQENTEAFF; cdr3_nt: TGTGCCAGCAGCTATATTTTACAGGAAAACACTGAAGCTTTCTTT; d_call: -; j_call: TRBJ1-1; v_call: TRBV11-2; clone_size: -
cdr3_aa: CASSQLGGQNYGYTF; cdr3_nt: TGTGCCAGCAGCCAATTGGGGGGTCAAAACTATGGCTACACCTTC; d_call: -; j_call: TRBJ1-2; v_call: TRBV7-8; clone_size: -
cdr3_aa: CASSQVLDSSYNEQFF; cdr3_nt: TGCGCCAGCAGCCAAGTGCTGGATAGCTCCTACAATGAGCAGTTCTTC; d_call: -; j_call: TRBJ2-1; v_call: TRBV4-1; clone_size: -
cdr3_aa: CASSHLRVLGDEQYF; cdr3_nt: TGTGCCAGCAGCCACCTCCGGGTCCTGGGCGACGAGCAGTACTTC; d_call: -; j_call: TRBJ2-7; v_call: TRBV5-6; clone_size: -
cdr3_aa: CASSYTGTGNYEQYF; cdr3_nt: TGCGCCAGCAGCTATACCGGGACAGGAAACTACGAGCAGTACTTC; d_call: TRBD1; j_call: TRBJ2-7; v_call: TRBV5-1; clone_size: many
cdr3_aa: CASSQMDRGFDAQYF; cdr3_nt: TGTGCCAGCAGCCAGATGGACAGGGGGTTCGACGCGCAGTATTTT; d_call: TRBD1; j_call: TRBJ2-3; v_call: TRBV7-9; clone_size: -
cdr3_aa: CASSSSGTGSNEQFF; cdr3_nt: TGTGCCAGCAGTTCCTCCGGGACAGGGTCAAATGAGCAGTTCTTC; d_call: TRBD1; j_call: TRBJ2-1; v_call: TRBV6-5; clone_size: few
cdr3_aa: CASTIPGGGSYGYTF; cdr3_nt: TGTGCCAGCACCATACCGGGGGGAGGGTCCTATGGCTACACCTTC; d_call: -; j_call: TRBJ1-2; v_call: TRBV7-2; clone_size: -
cdr3_aa: CAISGQTFYGYTF; cdr3_nt: TGTGCCATCAGTGGCCAGACCTTCTATGGCTACACCTTC; d_call: -; j_call: TRBJ1-2; v_call: TRBV10-3; clone_size: few
cdr3_aa: CASSQGEGVQPQHF; cdr3_nt: TGCGCCAGCAGCCAAGGGGAAGGGGTCCAGCCCCAGCATTTT; d_call: -; j_call: TRBJ1-5; v_call: TRBV4-1; clone_size: few
cdr3_aa: CASSPTLNYGYTF; cdr3_nt: TGTGCCAGCAGCCCAACACTTAACTATGGCTACACCTTC; d_call: -; j_call: TRBJ1-2; v_call: TRBV7-2; clone_size: many
cdr3_aa: CASSLAANSQETQYF; cdr3_nt: TGCGCCAGCAGCTTGGCCGCGAATTCCCAAGAGACCCAGTACTTC; d_call: -; j_call: TRBJ2-5; v_call: TRBV5-1; clone_size: many
cdr3_aa: CSADGGSGGPTDTQYF; cdr3_nt: TGCAGTGCGGACGGGGGTAGCGGGGGACCCACAGATACGCAGTATTTT; d_call: TRBD2; j_call: TRBJ2-3; v_call: TRBV20-1; clone_size: many
cdr3_aa: CASDLDRAHSPLHF; cdr3_nt: TGTGCCAGCGACCTTGACAGGGCTCATTCACCCCTCCACTTT; d_call: TRBD1; j_call: TRBJ1-6; v_call: TRBV2; clone_size: -
cdr3_aa: CSVARGGELFF; cdr3_nt: TGCAGCGTCGCGCGGGGTGGGGAGCTGTTTTTT; d_call: -; j_call: TRBJ2-2; v_call: TRBV29-1; clone_size: -
cdr3_aa: CASSFGQGVYNEQFF; cdr3_nt: TGTGCCAGCAGCTTCGGTCAGGGGGTATACAATGAGCAGTTCTTC; d_call: TRBD1; j_call: TRBJ2-1; v_call: TRBV7-2; clone_size: few
cdr3_aa: CASSLDRSGSGGNEQFF; cdr3_nt: TGTGCCAGCAGCTTGGACAGATCAGGTAGCGGGGGCAATGAGCAGTTCTTC; d_call: TRBD2; j_call: TRBJ2-1; v_call: TRBV11-3; clone_size: few
cdr3_aa: CASSSGLAKSTDTQYF; cdr3_nt: TGTGCCAGCAGTTCGGGACTAGCGAAAAGCACAGATACGCAGTATTTT; d_call: TRBD2; j_call: TRBJ2-3; v_call: TRBV12-3/TRBV12-4; clone_size: -
cdr3_aa: CASSDHRAQPQHF; cdr3_nt: TGCGCCAGCAGTGATCACAGGGCTCAGCCCCAGCATTTT; d_call: -; j_call: TRBJ1-5; v_call: TRBV10-2; clone_size: -
cdr3_aa: CASSPGLAGTYEQYF; cdr3_nt: TGTGCCAGCAGCCCGGGACTAGCGGGGACCTACGAGCAGTACTTC; d_call: TRBD2; j_call: TRBJ2-7; v_call: TRBV7-7; clone_size: few
cdr3_aa: CATSDPTSGTSGGPTDTQYF; cdr3_nt: TGTGCCACCAGTGACCCTACCTCCGGGACTAGCGGGGGGCCCACAGATACGCAGTATTTT; d_call: TRBD2; j_call: TRBJ2-3; v_call: TRBV24-1; clone_size: many
cdr3_aa: CATSRDRGWGETQYF; cdr3_nt: TGTGCCACCAGCAGAGACCGGGGTTGGGGAGAGACCCAGTACTTC; d_call: -; j_call: TRBJ2-5; v_call: TRBV15; clone_size: few
cdr3_aa: CASSQSVPAGETQYF; cdr3_nt: TGCGCCAGCAGCCAAAGCGTTCCCGCGGGGGAGACCCAGTACTTC; d_call: -; j_call: TRBJ2-5; v_call: TRBV4-3; clone_size: -
cdr3_aa: CASSDPYEKLFF; cdr3_nt: TGTGCCAGTAGTGACCCGTATGAAAAACTGTTTTTT; d_call: -; j_call: TRBJ1-4; v_call: TRBV19; clone_size: -
cdr3_aa: CASSQIGGQPQHF; cdr3_nt: TGTGCCAGCAGCCAAATCGGTGGTCAGCCCCAGCATTTT; d_call: -; j_call: TRBJ1-5; v_call: TRBV4-2; clone_size: few
cdr3_aa: CASSLPRVPYEQYF; cdr3_nt: TGTGCCAGCAGTTTACCCCGGGTACCCTACGAGCAGTACTTC; d_call: -; j_call: TRBJ2-7; v_call: TRBV12-3/TRBV12-4; clone_size: few
cdr3_aa: CASRLTSGETQYF; cdr3_nt: TGTGCCAGCAGGCTGACTAGCGGGGAGACCCAGTACTTC; d_call: TRBD2; j_call: TRBJ2-5; v_call: TRBV12-3/TRBV12-4; clone_size: many
cdr3_aa: CASSFGLSTDTQYF; cdr3_nt: TGTGCCAGCAGCTTCGGGCTTAGCACAGATACGCAGTATTTT; d_call: -; j_call: TRBJ2-3; v_call: TRBV5-1; clone_size: many
cdr3_aa: CSDRTGNFGYTF; cdr3_nt: TGCAGCGACCGGACAGGGAATTTTGGCTACACCTTC; d_call: TRBD1; j_call: TRBJ1-2; v_call: TRBV29-1; clone_size: -
cdr3_aa: CASSAAGLVAEAFF; cdr3_nt: TGCGCCAGCAGCGCAGCAGGGTTAGTAGCTGAAGCTTTCTTT; d_call: -; j_call: TRBJ1-1; v_call: TRBV5-1; clone_size: -
cdr3_aa: CASSHRTSEAFF; cdr3_nt: TGTGCCAGCAGCCACAGGACAAGTGAAGCTTTCTTT; d_call: -; j_call: TRBJ1-1; v_call: TRBV4-2; clone_size: few
cdr3_aa: CASSLEGPRNEQFF; cdr3_nt: TGTGCCAGCAGCTTAGAGGGCCCGAGGAATGAGCAGTTCTTC; d_call: -; j_call: TRBJ2-1; v_call: TRBV7-2; clone_size: -
cdr3_aa: CASRPFLGGDYEQYF; cdr3_nt: TGTGCCAGCAGGCCATTCTTGGGGGGTGACTACGAGCAGTACTTC; d_call: -; j_call: TRBJ2-7; v_call: TRBV7-2; clone_size: -
cdr3_aa: CASSDRDSEAFF; cdr3_nt: TGTGCCAGCAGCGATCGGGACAGTGAAGCTTTCTTT; d_call: TRBD1; j_call: TRBJ1-1; v_call: TRBV9; clone_size: few
cdr3_aa: CASSFAGADTQYF; cdr3_nt: TGCGCCAGCAGCTTCGCGGGGGCAGATACGCAGTATTTT; d_call: TRBD2; j_call: TRBJ2-3; v_call: TRBV5-1; clone_size: many
cdr3_aa: CASTQDYPYQETQYF; cdr3_nt: TGTGCCAGCACCCAGGACTATCCGTACCAAGAGACCCAGTACTTC; d_call: -; j_call: TRBJ2-5; v_call: TRBV6-2/TRBV6-3; clone_size: -
cdr3_aa: CASWGGNEQFF; cdr3_nt: TGTGCCAGCTGGGGGGGGAATGAGCAGTTCTTC; d_call: TRBD2; j_call: TRBJ2-1; v_call: TRBV6-2/TRBV6-3; clone_size: few
cdr3_aa: CASSSGTSGKSSYNEQFF; cdr3_nt: TGCGCCAGCAGTTCCGGGACTAGCGGGAAGAGCTCCTACAATGAGCAGTTCTTC; d_call: TRBD2; j_call: TRBJ2-1; v_call: TRBV5-1; clone_size: many
cdr3_aa: CASSLGESKGSYNSPLHF; cdr3_nt: TGTGCCAGCAGCTTAGGAGAGAGTAAAGGCTCCTATAATTCACCCCTCCACTTT; d_call: -; j_call: TRBJ1-6; v_call: TRBV7-2; clone_size: few
cdr3_aa: CATSRGGAGRTDTQYF; cdr3_nt: TGTGCCACCAGCAGAGGAGGAGCGGGGCGCACAGATACGCAGTATTTT; d_call: TRBD2; j_call: TRBJ2-3; v_call: TRBV15; clone_size: few
cdr3_aa: CASNRLAGLDEQFF; cdr3_nt: TGCGCCAGCAACAGACTAGCGGGGCTGGATGAGCAGTTCTTC; d_call: TRBD2; j_call: TRBJ2-1; v_call: TRBV5-1; clone_size: few
cdr3_aa: CASRVGDGTYNEQFF; cdr3_nt: TGTGCCAGCAGAGTTGGGGACGGAACCTACAATGAGCAGTTCTTC; d_call: -; j_call: TRBJ2-1; v_call: TRBV6-2/TRBV6-3; clone_size: few
cdr3_aa: CATRGEAFF; cdr3_nt: TGTGCCACCAGGGGTGAAGCTTTCTTT; d_call: -; j_call: TRBJ1-1; v_call: TRBV24-1; clone_size: -
cdr3_aa: CASSLLGQGLNTIYF; cdr3_nt: TGTGCCAGCAGCCTACTTGGACAGGGGCTGAACACCATATATTTT; d_call: TRBD1; j_call: TRBJ1-3; v_call: TRBV7-2; clone_size: -